This T cell receptor beta chain was found in a study of cytomegalovirus exposure and HLA in healthy donors. CDR1 is SGHVS and CDR2 is FQNEAQ in the germline V gene. The CDR3 has 13 residues. The J segment lost 7 bases and the V segment lost 5 bases, leaving 6 bases of the junction unmatched. Donors likely had unrecorded immune exposures despite being nominally healthy when sampled. General study points: Accounts indicate the classifier identified cytomegalovirus status with strong specificity and sensitivity.

The PCR was carried out with 60 Vbeta primers and 13 Jbeta primers. Here immunoSEQ multiplex PCR was the method, and the copy in TCRdb shows in-frame clones only, minus some. The data contain some 190,000 clones, over 70% of them singletons. As regards this clone: Its specificity is not known.

The rearrangement uses TRBV7-8 and TRBJ1-2, with 8 nucleotides matching TRBD1. The sample consisted of PBMCs. This clonotype was obtained from a woman aged 30 to 39 in good health and CMV-seropositive. The CDR3 bases are TGTGCCAGCAGCGTTGACAGGGGAGGTGGCTACACCTTC. Translating it yields CASSVDRGGGYTF.